The 8 T cell receptor beta chains reported below all come from one sample, sequenced in a study of cytomegalovirus exposure and HLA in healthy donors. The PCR made use of 60 Vbeta and 13 Jbeta primers. Sequenced by immunoSEQ multiplex PCR; TCRdb stores in-frame clones only, minus some. Here the sample spans about 130,000 clones, over 80% being singletons. Sequences were obtained from PBMCs. Every receptor here comes from a man aged 18 to 30 in good health and CMV-seropositive.

This clone was observed once. The CDR3 region is CASSLDLGGVYGYTF. CDR3 nucleotides: TGCGCCAGCAGCTTGGATCTGGGAGGGGTATATGGCTACACCTTC. V usage is TRBV5-1 and J usage is TRBJ1-2; TRBD1 is a possible D gene (5 bases). Germline-derived CDR1 and CDR2 are SGHRS and YFSETQ. V was clipped by 0 bases and J by 5 bases, with 14 bases between them. This CDR3 has 15 amino acids.

This sequence joins TRBV5-1 and TRBJ2-7, with TRBD1 as a possible D gene (6 bases). The CDR3 extends over 14 amino acids. The germline V gene has CDR1 SGHRS and CDR2 YFSETQ. Trimming removed 4 bases from V and 1 base from J, with 12 bases in between. The CDR3 bases are TGCGCCAGCAGCGTGGCAGGGGATTCCTACGAGCAGTACTTC. It encodes CASSVAGDSYEQYF.

The chain is built from TRBV6-1 and TRBJ1-4, with a weak D call TRBD1 (6 bases). The CDR3 consists of 15 residues. The ends were cut back, 7 bases at V and 8 bases at J, with 20 bases in the middle. Germline V gene data show CDR1 as MNHNS and CDR2 as SASEGT. Here the CDR3 reads CASTTPPGHLEKLFF. CDR3 DNA: TGTGCCAGCACCACGCCTCCGGGACACCTAGAAAAACTGTTTTTT.

J is TRBJ2-2 and V is TRBV30; D ambiguous. Trimming removed 3 bases at V and 8 bases at J, with 7 bases between. This CDR3 region has 11 residues. Germline V CDR1 and CDR2: GTSNPN, SVGIG (reference sequence). Written as DNA, the CDR3 is TGTGCCTGGAGCCCCCTAGGGGAGCTGTTTTTT. Amino acids: CAWSPLGELFF. Combining the CDR3 with reference TRBV30 and TRBJ2-2 gives the whole variable domain SQTIHQWPATLVQPVGSPLSLECTVEGTSNPNLYWYRQAAGRGLQLLFYSVGIGQISSEVPQNLSASRPQDRQFILSSKKLLLSDSGFYLCAWSPLGELFFGEGSRLTVL.

The chain has TRBV5-6 and TRBJ2-5, with TRBD1 as a possible D gene (5 bases). Germline assignment: CDR1 SGHDT and CDR2 YYEEEE. The V and J ends lost 0 bases and 11 bases respectively, with 17 bases between them. CDR3 length: 14 residues. CDR3 sequence (DNA): TGTGCCAGCAGCTTGGGGGCCGTAGGGGAAGAGCAGTACTTC. It is translated as CASSLGAVGEEQYF.

The V and J genes are TRBV28 and TRBJ1-1; TRBD1 might be the D (6 bases). This CDR3 comprises 16 residues. The germline V gene has CDR1 MDHEN and CDR2 SYDVKM. V was trimmed by 3 bases and J by 0 bases, leaving 14 bases between them. The CDR3 nucleotides are TGTGCCAGCAGTTTTGAGTTGAGGGGGTTGAACACTGAAGCTTTCTTT. Translated, it gives CASSFELRGLNTEAFF.

The rearrangement joins TRBV28 to TRBJ1-4; 7 bases align to TRBD1. The V gene end was trimmed by 5 bases and the J gene end by 6 bases; junction bases not matched to a gene: 3. CDR3 length: 13 residues. Germline V CDR1 and CDR2: MDHEN, SYDVKM. This CDR3 is CASSQGVDEKLFF. The CDR3 region has the DNA TGTGCCAGCAGTCAGGGGGTGGATGAAAAACTGTTTTTT.

CDR3 sequence reads: CASSPDRGANSPLHF. The CDR3 DNA is TGTGCCAGCTCTCCTGACAGGGGAGCCAATTCACCCCTCCACTTT. This rearrangement joins TRBV18 to TRBJ1-6, with 8 bases fitting TRBD1. After removal of 6 bases from V and 7 bases from J, the junction contained 8 bases not matched to a gene. The CDR3 is made up of 15 amino acids. Germline values: CDR1 KGHSH, CDR2 LQKENI.